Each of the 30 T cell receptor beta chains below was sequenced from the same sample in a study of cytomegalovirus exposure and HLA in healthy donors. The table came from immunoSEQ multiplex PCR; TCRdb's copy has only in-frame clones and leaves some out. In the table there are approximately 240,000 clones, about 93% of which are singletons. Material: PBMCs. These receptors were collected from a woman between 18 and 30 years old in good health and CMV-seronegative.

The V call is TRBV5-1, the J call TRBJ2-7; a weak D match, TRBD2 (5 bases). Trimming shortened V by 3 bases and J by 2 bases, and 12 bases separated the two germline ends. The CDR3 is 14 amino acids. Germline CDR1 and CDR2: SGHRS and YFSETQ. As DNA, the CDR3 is TGCGCCAGCAGCTCCGGACTGGGAACCTACGAGCAGTACTTC. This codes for CASSSGLGTYEQYF. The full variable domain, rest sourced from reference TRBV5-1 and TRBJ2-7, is KAGVTQTPRYLIKTRGQQVTLSCSPISGHRSVSWYQQTPGQGLQFLFEYFSETQRNKGNFPGRFSGRQFSNSRSEMNVSTLELGDSALYLCASSSGLGTYEQYFGPGTRLTVT.

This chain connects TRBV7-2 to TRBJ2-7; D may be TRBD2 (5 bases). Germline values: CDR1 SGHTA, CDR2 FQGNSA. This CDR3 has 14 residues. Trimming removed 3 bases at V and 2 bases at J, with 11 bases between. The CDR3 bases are TGTGCCAGCAGCTTGGTCGGGGTCCCCTACGAGCAGTACTTC. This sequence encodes CASSLVGVPYEQYF.

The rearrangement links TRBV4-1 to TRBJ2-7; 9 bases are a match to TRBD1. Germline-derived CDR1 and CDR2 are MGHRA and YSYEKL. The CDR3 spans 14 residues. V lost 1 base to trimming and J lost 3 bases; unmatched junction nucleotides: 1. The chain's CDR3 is CASSQGQGDYEQYF. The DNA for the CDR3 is TGCGCCAGCAGCCAAGGACAGGGGGACTACGAGCAGTACTTC.

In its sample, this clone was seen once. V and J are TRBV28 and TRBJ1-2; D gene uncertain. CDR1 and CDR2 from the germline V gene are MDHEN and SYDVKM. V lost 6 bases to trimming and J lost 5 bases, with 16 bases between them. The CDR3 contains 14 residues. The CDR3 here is CASSPGRRAYGYTF. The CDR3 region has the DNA TGTGCCAGCAGCCCCGGGCGGCGGGCGTATGGCTACACCTTC.

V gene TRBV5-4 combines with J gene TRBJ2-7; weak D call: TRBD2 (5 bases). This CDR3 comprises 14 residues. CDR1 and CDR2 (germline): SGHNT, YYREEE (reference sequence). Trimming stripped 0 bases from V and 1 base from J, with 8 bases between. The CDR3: CASSLEWESYEQYF. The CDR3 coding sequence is TGTGCCAGCAGCTTGGAATGGGAGTCCTACGAGCAGTACTTC.

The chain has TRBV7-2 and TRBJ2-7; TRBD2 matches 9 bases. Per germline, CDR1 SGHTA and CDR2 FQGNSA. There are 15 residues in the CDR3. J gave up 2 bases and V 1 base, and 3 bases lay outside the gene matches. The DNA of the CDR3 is TGTGCCAGCAGCTTAGACGCTAGCGGGGCCTACGAGCAGTACTTC. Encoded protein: CASSLDASGAYEQYF.

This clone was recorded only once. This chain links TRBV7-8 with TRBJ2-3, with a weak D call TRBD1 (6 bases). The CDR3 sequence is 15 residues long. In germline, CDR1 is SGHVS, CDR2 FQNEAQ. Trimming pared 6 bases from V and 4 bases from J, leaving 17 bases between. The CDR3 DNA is TGTGCCAGCAGTTACAGGGAAGAGGGCGCAGATACGCAGTATTTT. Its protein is CASSYREEGADTQYF.

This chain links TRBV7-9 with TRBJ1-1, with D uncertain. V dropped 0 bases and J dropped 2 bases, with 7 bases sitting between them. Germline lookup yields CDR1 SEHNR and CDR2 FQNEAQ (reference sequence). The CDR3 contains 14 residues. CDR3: CASSLALVNTEAFF. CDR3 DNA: TGTGCCAGCAGCTTAGCGCTAGTTAACACTGAAGCTTTCTTT.

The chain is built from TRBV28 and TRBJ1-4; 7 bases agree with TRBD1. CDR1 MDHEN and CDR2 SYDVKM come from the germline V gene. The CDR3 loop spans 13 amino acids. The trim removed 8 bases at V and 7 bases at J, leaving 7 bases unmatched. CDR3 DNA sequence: TGTGCCAGCCGTAGACAGGGAGGTGAAAAACTGTTTTTT. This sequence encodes CASRRQGGEKLFF.

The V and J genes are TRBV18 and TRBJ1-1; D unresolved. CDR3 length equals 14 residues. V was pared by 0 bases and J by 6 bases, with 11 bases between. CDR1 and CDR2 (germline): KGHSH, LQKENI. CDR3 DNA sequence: TGTGCCAGCTCACCACCTTATCGAGGGTCTGAAGCTTTCTTT. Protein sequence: CASSPPYRGSEAFF.

The DNA of the CDR3 is TGTGCCTTAAAACAGGGTTCCTTCTACGAGCAGTACTTC. This translates into CALKQGSFYEQYF. The V and J genes are TRBV30 and TRBJ2-7; possibly TRBD1 for D (6 bases). Germline CDR1 GTSNPN, CDR2 SVGIG (reference sequence). This CDR3 is built from 13 residues. V lost 7 bases and J 3 bases, leaving 16 bases between the germline ends.

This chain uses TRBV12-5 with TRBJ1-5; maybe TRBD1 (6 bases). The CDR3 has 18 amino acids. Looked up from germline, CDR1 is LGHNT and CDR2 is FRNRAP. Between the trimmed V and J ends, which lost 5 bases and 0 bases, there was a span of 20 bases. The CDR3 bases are TGTGCTAGTGGTCAGGACAGTACGAGGGTGTATAGCAATCAGCCCCAGCATTTT. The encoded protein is CASGQDSTRVYSNQPQHF.

The CDR3 spells CASSSIRGSYEQYF. The CDR3 DNA reads as TGTGCCAGCAGCTCCATCAGGGGTTCCTACGAGCAGTACTTC. The rearrangement links TRBV5-5 to TRBJ2-7, with D possibly being TRBD1 (6 bases). Germline V gene sequence: CDR1 SGHKS, CDR2 YYEKEE (reference sequence). V was shortened by 3 bases and J by 1 base, with 11 bases between the two germline ends. The CDR3 sequence is 14 residues long.

This CDR3 reads CASSKTGLNYGYTF. For the CDR3, the DNA is TGTGCCAGCAGTAAAACAGGGTTGAACTATGGCTACACCTTC. The V gene is TRBV6-4, the J gene TRBJ1-2; tentatively, D is TRBD1 (6 bases). The germline V and J ends were trimmed by 5 bases and 2 bases, with 12 bases remaining between them. The germline gives CDR1 MRHNA, CDR2 SNTAGT. CDR3 length equals 14 residues.

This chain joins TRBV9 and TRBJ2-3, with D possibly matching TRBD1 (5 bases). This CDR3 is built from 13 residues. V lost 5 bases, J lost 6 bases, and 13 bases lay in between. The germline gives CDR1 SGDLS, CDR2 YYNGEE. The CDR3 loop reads CASRGQGDDTQYF. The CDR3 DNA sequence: TGTGCCAGCAGGGGCCAGGGTGATGATACGCAGTATTTT. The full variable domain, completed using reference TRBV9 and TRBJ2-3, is DSGVTQTPKHLITATGQRVTLRCSPRSGDLSVYWYQQSLDQGLQFLIQYYNGEERAKGNILERFSAQQFPDLHSELNLSSLELGDSALYFCASRGQGDDTQYFGPGTRLTVL.

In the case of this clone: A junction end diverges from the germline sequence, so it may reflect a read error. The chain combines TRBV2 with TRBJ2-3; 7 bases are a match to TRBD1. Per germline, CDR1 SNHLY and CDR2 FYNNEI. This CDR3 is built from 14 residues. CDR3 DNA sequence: TGTGCCAGCAGCCCACAGGGGCCGACAGGTACGCAGTATTTT. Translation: CASSPQGPTGTQYF.

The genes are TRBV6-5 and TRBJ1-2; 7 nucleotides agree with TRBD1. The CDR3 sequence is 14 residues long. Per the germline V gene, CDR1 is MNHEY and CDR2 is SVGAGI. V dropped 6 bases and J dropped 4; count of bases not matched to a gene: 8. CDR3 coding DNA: TGTGCCAGCAGACGACAGGGCGCGACCTATGGCTACACCTTC. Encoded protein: CASRRQGATYGYTF.

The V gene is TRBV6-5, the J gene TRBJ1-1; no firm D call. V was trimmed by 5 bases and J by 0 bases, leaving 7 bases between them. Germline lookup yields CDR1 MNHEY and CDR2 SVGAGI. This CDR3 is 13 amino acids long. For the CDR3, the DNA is TGTGCCAGCAGTGTCGAGATGAACACTGAAGCTTTCTTT. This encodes CASSVEMNTEAFF.

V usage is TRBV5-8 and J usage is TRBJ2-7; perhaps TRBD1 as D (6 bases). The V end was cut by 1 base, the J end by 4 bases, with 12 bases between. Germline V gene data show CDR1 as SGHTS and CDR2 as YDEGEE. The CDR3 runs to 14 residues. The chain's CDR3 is CASSLQGTEYEQYF. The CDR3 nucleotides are TGTGCCAGCAGCTTGCAGGGGACGGAGTACGAGCAGTACTTC. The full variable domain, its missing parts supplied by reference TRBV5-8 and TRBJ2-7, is EAGVTQSPTHLIKTRGQQATLRCSPISGHTSVYWYQQALGLGLQFLLWYDEGEERNRGNFPPRFSGRQFPNYSSELNVNALELEDSALYLCASSLQGTEYEQYFGPGTRLTVT.

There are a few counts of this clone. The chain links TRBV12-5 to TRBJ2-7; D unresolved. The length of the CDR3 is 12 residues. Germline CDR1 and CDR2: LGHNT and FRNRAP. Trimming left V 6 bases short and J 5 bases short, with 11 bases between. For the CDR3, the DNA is TGTGCTAGTGGCCTGACTTGGCACGAGCAGTACTTC. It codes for CASGLTWHEQYF.

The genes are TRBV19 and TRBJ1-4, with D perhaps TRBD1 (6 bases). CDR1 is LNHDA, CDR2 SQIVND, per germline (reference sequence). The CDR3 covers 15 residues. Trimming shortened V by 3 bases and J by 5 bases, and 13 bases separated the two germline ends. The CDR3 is CASSMGRQGNEKLFF. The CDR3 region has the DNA TGTGCCAGTAGTATGGGTCGGCAGGGGAATGAAAAACTGTTTTTT.

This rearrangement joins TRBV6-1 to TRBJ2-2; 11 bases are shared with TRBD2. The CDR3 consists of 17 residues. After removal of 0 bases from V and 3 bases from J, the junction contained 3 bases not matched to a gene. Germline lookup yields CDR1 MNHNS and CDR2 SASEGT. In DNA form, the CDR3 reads TGTGCCAGCAGTGAAGCGCCACTAGCGGGAGACACCGGGGAGCTGTTTTTT. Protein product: CASSEAPLAGDTGELFF.

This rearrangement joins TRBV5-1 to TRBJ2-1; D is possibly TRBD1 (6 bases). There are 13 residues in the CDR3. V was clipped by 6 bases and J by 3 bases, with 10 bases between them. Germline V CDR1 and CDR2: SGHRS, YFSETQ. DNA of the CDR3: TGCGCCAGCAAGAAAGGGGGCTACAATGAGCAGTTCTTC. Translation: CASKKGGYNEQFF.

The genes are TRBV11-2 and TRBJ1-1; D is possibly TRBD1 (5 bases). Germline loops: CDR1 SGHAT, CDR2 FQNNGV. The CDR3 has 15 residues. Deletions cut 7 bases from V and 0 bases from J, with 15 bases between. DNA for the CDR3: TGTGCCAGCACCTCGGGGGGAGGGTTGAACACTGAAGCTTTCTTT. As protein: CASTSGGGLNTEAFF.

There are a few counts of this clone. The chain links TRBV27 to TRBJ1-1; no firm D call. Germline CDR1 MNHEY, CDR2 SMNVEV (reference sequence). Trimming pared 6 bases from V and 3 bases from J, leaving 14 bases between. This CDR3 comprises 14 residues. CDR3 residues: CASSFRSGDTEAFF. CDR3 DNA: TGTGCCAGCAGCTTCAGGTCCGGTGACACTGAAGCTTTCTTT.

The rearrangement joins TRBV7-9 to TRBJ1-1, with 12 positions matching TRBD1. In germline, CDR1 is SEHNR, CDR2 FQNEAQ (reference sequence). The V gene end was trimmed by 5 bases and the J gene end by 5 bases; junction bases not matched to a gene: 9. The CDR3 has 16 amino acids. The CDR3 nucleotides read TGTGCCAGCAGCCCCCGGGACAGGGGGCTTGAGACTGAAGCTTTCTTT. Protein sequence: CASSPRDRGLETEAFF.

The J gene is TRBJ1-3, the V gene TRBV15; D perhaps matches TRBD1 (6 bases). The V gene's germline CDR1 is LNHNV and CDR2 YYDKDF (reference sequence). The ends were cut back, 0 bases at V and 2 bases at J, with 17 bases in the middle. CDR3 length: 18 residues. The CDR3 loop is CATSRDPLGGGTGNTIYF. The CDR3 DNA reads TGTGCCACCAGCAGAGATCCCCTTGGGGGGGGCACTGGAAACACCATATATTTT.

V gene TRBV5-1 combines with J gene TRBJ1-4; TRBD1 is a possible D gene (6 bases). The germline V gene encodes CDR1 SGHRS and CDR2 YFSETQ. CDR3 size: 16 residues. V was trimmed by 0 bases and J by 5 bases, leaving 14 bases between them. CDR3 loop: CASSLAVQGPNEKLFF. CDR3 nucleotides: TGCGCCAGCAGCTTGGCCGTACAGGGTCCAAATGAAAAACTGTTTTTT.

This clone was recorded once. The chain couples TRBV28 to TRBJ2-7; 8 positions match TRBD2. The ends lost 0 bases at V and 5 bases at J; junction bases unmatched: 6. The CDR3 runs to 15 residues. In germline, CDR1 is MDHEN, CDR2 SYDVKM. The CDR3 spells CASSLWAGGGDEQYF. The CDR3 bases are TGTGCCAGCAGTTTATGGGCGGGGGGCGGCGACGAGCAGTACTTC.

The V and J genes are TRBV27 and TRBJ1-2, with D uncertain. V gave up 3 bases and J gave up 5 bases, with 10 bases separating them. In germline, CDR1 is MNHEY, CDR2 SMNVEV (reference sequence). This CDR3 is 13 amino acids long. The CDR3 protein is CASSLNGVYGYTF. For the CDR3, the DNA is TGTGCCAGCAGTTTGAACGGAGTTTATGGCTACACCTTC.